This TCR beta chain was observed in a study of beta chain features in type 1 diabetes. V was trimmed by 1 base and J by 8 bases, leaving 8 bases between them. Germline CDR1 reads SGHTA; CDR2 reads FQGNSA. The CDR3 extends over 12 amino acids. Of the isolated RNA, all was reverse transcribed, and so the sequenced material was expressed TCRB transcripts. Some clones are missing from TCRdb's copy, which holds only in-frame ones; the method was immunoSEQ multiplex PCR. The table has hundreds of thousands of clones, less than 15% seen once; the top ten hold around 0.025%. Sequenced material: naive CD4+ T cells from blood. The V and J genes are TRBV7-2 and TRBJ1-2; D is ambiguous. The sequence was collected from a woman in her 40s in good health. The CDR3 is CASSLGATGYTF. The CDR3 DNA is TGTGCCAGCAGCTTAGGGGCGACGGGCTACACCTTC.